The 32 T cell receptor beta chains given below trace back to one sample, sequenced in a study of cytomegalovirus exposure and HLA in healthy donors. The PCR was carried out with 60 Vbeta primers and 13 Jbeta primers. The table came from immunoSEQ multiplex PCR; TCRdb's copy has only in-frame clones and leaves some out. The table lists fewer than 200,000 clones, more than 75% of them singletons. Sequencing was carried out using PBMCs. The origin of the receptors is a man in his late teens or twenties in good health and CMV-seropositive.

This clone has more than one count but fewer than ten. The rearrangement uses TRBV19 and TRBJ1-2, with D perhaps TRBD1 (5 bases). This CDR3 region has 17 residues. V was trimmed by 3 bases and J by 1 base, leaving 18 bases between them. In germline, CDR1 is LNHDA, CDR2 SQIVND (reference sequence). In DNA, the CDR3 is TGTGCCAGTAGTATGTTAGGGGCCAACGAGGTTAACTATGGCTACACCTTC. Amino acids: CASSMLGANEVNYGYTF.

The chain couples TRBV19 to TRBJ1-2; D call uncertain. The CDR3 consists of 14 residues. The germline V gene has CDR1 LNHDA and CDR2 SQIVND (reference sequence). Trimming shortened V by 7 bases and J by 0 bases, and 12 bases separated the two germline ends. The CDR3 region is CASTIGLTNYGYTF. CDR3 nucleotides: TGTGCCAGTACTATTGGACTGACTAACTATGGCTACACCTTC.

The genes are TRBV13 and TRBJ1-1; 9 nucleotides line up with TRBD1. Germline V CDR1 and CDR2: PRHDT, FYEKMQ (reference sequence). The CDR3 spans 14 residues. V lost 4 bases and J lost 4; bases outside the gene matches: 4. CDR3 region: CASSSPTGGTEAFF. CDR3 DNA: TGTGCCAGCAGCTCCCCGACAGGGGGCACTGAAGCTTTCTTT.

The V gene is TRBV14, the J gene TRBJ2-7; D unresolved. Between the trimmed V and J ends, which lost 1 base and 3 bases, there was a span of 7 bases. CDR1 is SGHDN and CDR2 is FVKESK in the germline V gene. This CDR3 comprises 13 residues. CDR3 residues: CASSQVASYEQYF. In nucleotides, the CDR3 is TGTGCCAGCAGCCAAGTTGCTAGCTACGAGCAGTACTTC.

The gene calls are TRBV7-3 and TRBJ2-7; TRBD2 matches at 9 bases. There are 13 residues in the CDR3. Trimming at V came to 5 bases and at J to 6 bases, leaving 5 bases not matched to a gene. Germline V gene lookup returns CDR1 SGHTA and CDR2 FQGTGA. The CDR3 spells CASSHSGGGEQYF. DNA of the CDR3: TGTGCCAGCAGCCATAGCGGGGGAGGCGAGCAGTACTTC.

V and J are TRBV10-3 and TRBJ1-6; TRBD1 is a possible D gene (6 bases). From germline, CDR1 is ENHRY and CDR2 SYGVKD. V lost 6 bases, J lost 5 bases, and 20 bases lay in between. The CDR3 is 17 amino acids. CDR3 region: CAISRGGWGTDNSPLHF. CDR3 DNA: TGTGCCATCAGCCGAGGGGGATGGGGGACCGATAATTCACCCCTCCACTTT.

The chain employs TRBV10-3 and TRBJ1-1; 7 positions match TRBD1. Germline V CDR1 and CDR2: ENHRY, SYGVKD. This CDR3 comprises 15 residues. The J segment lost 6 bases and the V segment lost 3 bases, leaving 10 bases of the junction unmatched. The CDR3 region has the DNA TGTGCCATCAGTGACCAACAGGGGTCCCTCGCTGAAGCTTTCTTT. Translated, it gives CAISDQQGSLAEAFF.

This chain uses TRBV10-3 with TRBJ2-5; the D is unclear. CDR1 and CDR2 (germline): ENHRY, SYGVKD. Trimming removed 6 bases from V and 1 base from J, with 9 bases in between. The CDR3 sequence is 13 residues long. The CDR3 is CAIRDNSQETQYF. The DNA for the CDR3 is TGTGCCATCAGAGATAACAGCCAAGAGACCCAGTACTTC.

The chain uses TRBV20-1 and TRBJ2-1; D unclear. Germline-derived CDR1 and CDR2 are DFQATT and SNEGSKA (reference sequence). The CDR3 has 11 residues. Trimming left V 6 bases short and J 6 bases short, with 9 bases between. CDR3 bases: TGCAGTGCCGGTAGTTTCAATGAGCAGTTCTTC. Protein sequence: CSAGSFNEQFF.

J is TRBJ2-5 and V is TRBV5-1; tentatively, D is TRBD2 (5 bases). The CDR3 is made up of 14 amino acids. Per the germline V gene, CDR1 is SGHRS and CDR2 is YFSETQ. V shed 1 base and J shed 3 bases, with 10 bases lying between them. CDR3 sequence (DNA): TGCGCCAGCAGCTTGTGGCCGGGGAAAGAGACCCAGTACTTC. Translation gives CASSLWPGKETQYF.

The V and J genes are TRBV6-5 and TRBJ1-1, with a weak D call TRBD1 (6 bases). The CDR3 runs 15 residues. Trimming cost V 5 bases and J 0 bases, with 13 bases left between them. Germline CDR1 reads MNHEY; CDR2 reads SVGAGI. The CDR3 region is CASSKGGFMNTEAFF. The CDR3 region has the DNA TGTGCCAGCAGTAAGGGGGGGTTTATGAACACTGAAGCTTTCTTT.

This chain uses TRBV2 with TRBJ1-1; possibly TRBD1 for D (6 bases). The length of the CDR3 is 14 residues. V lost 0 bases, J lost 5 bases, and 10 bases lay in between. Germline assignment: CDR1 SNHLY and CDR2 FYNNEI. CDR3: CASSEARGGTEAFF. The CDR3 DNA reads TGTGCCAGCAGTGAAGCTAGGGGGGGGACTGAAGCTTTCTTT. The full variable domain, its missing parts supplied by reference TRBV2 and TRBJ1-1, is EPEVTQTPSHQVTQMGQEVILRCVPISNHLYFYWYRQILGQKVEFLVSFYNNEISEKSEIFDDQFSVERPDGSNFTLKIRSTKLEDSAMYFCASSEARGGTEAFFGQGTRLTVV.

This chain joins TRBV7-6 and TRBJ1-6, with D hard to call. The CDR3 consists of 14 residues. Germline values: CDR1 SGHVS, CDR2 FNYEAQ. V was pared by 5 bases and J by 7 bases, with 12 bases between. The CDR3 bases are TGTGCCAGCAGCCCCGCAGGTCCAAATTCACCCCTCCACTTT. Its translation is CASSPAGPNSPLHF.

This chain links TRBV7-3 with TRBJ2-3, with 12 positions matching TRBD2. The CDR3 is made up of 15 amino acids. After removal of 5 bases from V and 0 bases from J, the junction contained 0 bases not matched to a gene. Germline V gene data show CDR1 as SGHTA and CDR2 as FQGTGA. CDR3 loop: CASSLAGGSTDTQYF. Here the CDR3 DNA reads TGTGCCAGCAGCCTAGCGGGGGGGAGCACAGATACGCAGTATTTT.

The V and J genes are TRBV4-2 and TRBJ1-2, with unresolved D. Germline lookup yields CDR1 LGHNA and CDR2 YNFKEQ. V was cut by 2 bases and J by 8 bases, with 15 bases left in between. The CDR3 consists of 14 residues. The CDR3, as DNA: TGTGCCAGCAGCCAAACTACTAATACCGGGGGCTACACCTTC. Amino acids: CASSQTTNTGGYTF.

The chain has TRBV11-1 and TRBJ2-1; D might be TRBD2 (7 bases). Germline CDR1 reads SGHAT; CDR2 reads FQDESV (reference sequence). This CDR3 comprises 15 residues. V dropped 5 bases and J dropped 2 bases, with 13 bases sitting between them. The CDR3 is CASSIRGAAYNEQFF. CDR3 DNA: TGTGCCAGCAGCATCCGGGGGGCTGCCTACAATGAGCAGTTCTTC. Full variable domain (rest looked up from reference TRBV11-1 and TRBJ2-1): EAEVAQSPRYKITEKSQAVAFWCDPISGHATLYWYRQILGQGPELLVQFQDESVVDDSQLPKDRFSAERLKGVDSTLKIQPAELGDSAMYLCASSIRGAAYNEQFFGPGTRLTVL.

The chain links TRBV4-3 to TRBJ1-2; 10 bases map to TRBD1. Germline loops: CDR1 LGHNA, CDR2 YSLEER. V trimming: 0 bases; J trimming: 6 bases; junction bases outside the gene matches: 7. The CDR3 length is 16 residues. The chain's CDR3 is CASSQDLRTGGDGYTF. The DNA for the CDR3 is TGCGCCAGCAGCCAAGATCTGCGGACAGGGGGTGATGGCTACACCTTC.

The CDR3 is CAWSRPTGLNQPQHF. In nucleotides, the CDR3 is TGTGCCTGGAGTCGACCGACAGGGCTCAATCAGCCCCAGCATTTT. This rearrangement joins TRBV30 to TRBJ1-5, with 7 positions matching TRBD1. CDR3 size: 15 residues. The V gene end was trimmed by 2 bases and the J gene end by 3 bases; junction bases not matched to a gene: 7. CDR1 is GTSNPN and CDR2 is SVGIG in the germline V gene (reference sequence).

The CDR3 is CASSRAGDGNTIYF. CDR3 bases: TGTGCCAGCAGTCGGGCAGGGGATGGAAACACCATATATTTT. The chain has TRBV2 and TRBJ1-3, with D perhaps matching TRBD1 (6 bases). V was cut by 5 bases and J by 3 bases, with 11 bases left in between. The CDR3 contains 14 residues. The V gene's germline CDR1 is SNHLY and CDR2 FYNNEI.

V and J are TRBV27 and TRBJ1-5; 8 nucleotides agree with TRBD1. This CDR3 contains 14 residues. V dropped 3 bases and J dropped 6; count of bases not matched to a gene: 4. From germline, CDR1 is MNHEY and CDR2 SMNVEV (reference sequence). The CDR3 is CASSFQGAGQPQHF. In nucleotides, the CDR3 is TGTGCCAGCAGTTTCCAGGGGGCAGGTCAGCCCCAGCATTTT.

The chain has TRBV7-2 and TRBJ1-1; perhaps TRBD1 as D (6 bases). Germline V lookup: CDR1 SGHTA, CDR2 FQGNSA. The CDR3 sequence is 14 residues long. The germline V and J ends were trimmed by 4 bases and 5 bases, with 14 bases remaining between them. The CDR3 protein is CASSSLRGDTEAFF. CDR3 nucleotide sequence: TGTGCCAGCAGCTCTCTCAGGGGAGATACTGAAGCTTTCTTT.

The rearrangement links TRBV30 to TRBJ1-2; D call uncertain. Deletions cut 5 bases from V and 0 bases from J, with 13 bases between. CDR1 and CDR2 (germline): GTSNPN, SVGIG (reference sequence). This CDR3 is built from 14 residues. This CDR3 is CAWGPGSANYGYTF. CDR3 DNA sequence: TGTGCCTGGGGGCCGGGATCAGCTAACTATGGCTACACCTTC.

Notes on this clone: Sequence at one end of the junction differs from germline and may be a read error. The chain carries TRBV5-4 and TRBJ1-2; weak D call: TRBD1 (5 bases). Germline V CDR1 and CDR2: SGHNT, YYREEE (reference sequence). The CDR3 totals 11 residues. The CDR3 sequence: CASSLEQVSSF. The CDR3 DNA is TGTGCCAGCAGCCTCGAACAGGTATCATCCTTC.

The rearrangement uses TRBV6-6 and TRBJ1-5; possibly TRBD1 for D (6 bases). V was cut by 6 bases and J by 11 bases, with 20 bases left in between. This CDR3 contains 14 residues. Germline V gives CDR1 MNHNY, CDR2 SVGAGI (reference sequence). The CDR3: CASSPPGHRPAQHF. The CDR3 bases are TGTGCCAGCAGCCCACCGGGACACCGGCCGGCCCAGCATTTT.

The chain joins TRBV5-8 to TRBJ1-3; TRBD1 matches 8 bases. The CDR3 contains 17 residues. The V segment lost 7 bases and the J segment 0 bases; nucleotides outside the gene matches: 12. Germline V gene data show CDR1 as SGHTS and CDR2 as YDEGEE. The CDR3 coding sequence is TGTGCCAGCCGGGGGTTGGACAGGGCTTTCTCTGGAAACACCATATATTTT. Amino acids: CASRGLDRAFSGNTIYF.

V usage is TRBV11-3 and J usage is TRBJ2-7; 7 positions match TRBD1. V gave up 3 bases and J gave up 5 bases; unmatched junction bases: 10. Looked up from germline, CDR1 is SGHNT and CDR2 is YENEEA. The CDR3 covers 15 residues. The CDR3 loop is CASSFGTGEWDEQYF. As DNA, the CDR3 is TGTGCCAGCAGCTTTGGAACAGGGGAGTGGGACGAGCAGTACTTC.

V is TRBV6-5 and J is TRBJ2-3; 9 nucleotides match TRBD1. CDR1 and CDR2 (germline): MNHEY, SVGAGI. This CDR3 is 15 amino acids long. V gave up 6 bases and J gave up 3 bases; unmatched junction bases: 7. CDR3 amino acids: CASSSGQGITDTQYF. In DNA form, the CDR3 reads TGTGCCAGCAGCTCCGGACAGGGGATAACAGATACGCAGTATTTT.

The J gene is TRBJ2-7, the V gene TRBV6-5; 7 bases are a match to TRBD1. The CDR3 contains 15 residues. Germline V lookup: CDR1 MNHEY, CDR2 SVGAGI. J gave up 0 bases and V 6 bases, and 8 bases lay outside the gene matches. The CDR3 nucleotides are TGTGCCAGCAGACCCGGACAGGCTAGCTCCTACGAGCAGTACTTC. Protein product: CASRPGQASSYEQYF.

This chain uses TRBV7-7 with TRBJ1-3; possible D gene TRBD1, 5 bases. The CDR3 runs to 11 residues. Germline V CDR1 and CDR2: SSHAT, FNYEAQ (reference sequence). In nucleotides, the CDR3 is TGTGCTACCCAGGGTACCAACACCATATATTTT. It yields the protein CATQGTNTIYF.

This chain joins TRBV30 and TRBJ2-7; D is uncertain. V was pared by 0 bases and J by 4 bases, with 4 bases between. This CDR3 comprises 11 residues. The germline V gene encodes CDR1 GTSNPN and CDR2 SVGIG (reference sequence). The CDR3 coding sequence is TGTGCCTGGAGTGTGGAGTACGAGCAGTACTTC. Translation gives CAWSVEYEQYF.

V and J are TRBV6-5 and TRBJ1-1; D perhaps matches TRBD1 (5 bases). This CDR3 has 12 amino acids. V was trimmed by 2 bases and J by 11 bases, leaving 12 bases between them. Germline assignment: CDR1 MNHEY and CDR2 SVGAGI. The CDR3 DNA is TGTGCCAGCAGTTACCAGGATAAGGGGGCTTTCTTT. This translates into CASSYQDKGAFF.

The V and J genes are TRBV5-6 and TRBJ2-7; a weak D match, TRBD2 (5 bases). Trimming pared 0 bases from V and 6 bases from J, leaving 7 bases between. CDR3 length: 12 residues. The germline CDR1 and CDR2 sequences are SGHDT and YYEEEE. CDR3: CASSLGAGEQYF. Here the CDR3 DNA reads TGTGCCAGCAGCTTGGGGGCGGGCGAGCAGTACTTC.